The rows below give T cell receptor beta chains drawn from one sample of a study of OX40 agonist ivuxolimab in advanced cancers. TCRdb's table, derived via immunoSEQ multiplex PCR, lists solely in-frame clones and lacks some. The sample lists some 130,000 clones; over 75% were seen once. Source: CD4+ or CD8+ T cells sorted from blood, taken in a trial of the OX40 agonist ivuxolimab. The receptor source for this set is an adult with an advanced solid tumor such as melanoma, head and neck, liver or kidney cancer. Both conserved end residues are part of each CDR3. Each record gives: J gene, V gene, CDR3 length, D gene, clone size, CDR3 DNA, CDR3 protein. D genes are given only for firm matches. Part of the rows lack a size; the others show once, few, many or a class for expanded clones.

TRBJ2-7 | TRBV7-8 | 13 | - | - | TGTGCCAGCAGCTTAGCCCCACCCTACGAGCAGTACTTC | CASSLAPPYEQYF
TRBJ1-2 | TRBV6-5 | 16 | - | - | TGTGCCAGCGGTTACACCGGGACGGGGGCTAACTATGGCTACACCTTC | CASGYTGTGANYGYTF
TRBJ1-4 | TRBV7-2 | 14 | - | - | TGTGCCAGCAGACCCAGAGGACTAGGTGAAAAACTGTTTTTT | CASRPRGLGEKLFF
TRBJ2-3 | TRBV19 | 13 | - | - | TGTGCCAGTAAAGATGGGGCCCGAGCTACGCAGTATTTT | CASKDGARATQYF
TRBJ2-3 | TRBV28 | 15 | TRBD1 | - | TGTGCCAGCAGTTCTTCCGGGACAGGGGTGAATACGCAGTATTTT | CASSSSGTGVNTQYF
TRBJ2-2 | TRBV27 | 18 | TRBD2 | - | TGTGCCAGCAGTTCTCTTACTAGCGGGGGGCGGAACACCGGGGAGCTGTTTTTT | CASSSLTSGGRNTGELFF
TRBJ2-1 | TRBV9 | 15 | - | - | TGTGCCAGCAGCGTGGGCCAAGGCCTTTGGAATGAGCAGTTCTTC | CASSVGQGLWNEQFF
TRBJ1-1 | TRBV21-1 | 13 | - | - | TGTGCCAGCAGAGCACTGAGGGGGACTGAAGCTTTCTTT | CASRALRGTEAFF
TRBJ1-4 | TRBV28 | 14 | - | once | TGTGCCAGCAGTTTGGTACAGGGTAATGAAAAACTGTTTTTT | CASSLVQGNEKLFF
TRBJ2-5 | TRBV15 | 15 | TRBD1 | - | TGTGCCACCAGCCCCCGGACAGGGACAAAAGAGACCCAGTACTTC | CATSPRTGTKETQYF
TRBJ2-3 | TRBV6-4 | 16 | - | - | TGTGCCAGCAGTGAGGGACTGACCCCTAGCACAGATACGCAGTATTTT | CASSEGLTPSTDTQYF
TRBJ2-6 | TRBV4-3 | 16 | - | - | TGCGCCAGCAGCCAATTTACAGGGACTGGGGCCAACGTCCTGACTTTC | CASSQFTGTGANVLTF
TRBJ1-4 | TRBV6-1 | 14 | - | - | TGTGCCAGCAGTATAACAGGGTTTAATGAAAAACTGTTTTTT | CASSITGFNEKLFF
TRBJ1-5 | TRBV15 | 17 | - | - | TGTGCCACCAGCAGAGATGGTAGTGGGGGGATTAATCAGCCCCAGCATTTT | CATSRDGSGGINQPQHF
TRBJ2-7 | TRBV28 | 14 | - | - | TGTGCCAGCAGTTTTCCGGGACACAACTACGAGCAGTACTTC | CASSFPGHNYEQYF
TRBJ1-5 | TRBV6-6 | 15 | - | - | TGTGCCAGCACTTCAGGCAACCTTCCCAATCAGCCCCAGCATTTT | CASTSGNLPNQPQHF
TRBJ1-2 | TRBV7-2 | 14 | - | - | TGTGCCAGCAGCTTAGATGTTCCGGGTATCAGTGAGACCTTC | CASSLDVPGISETF
TRBJ1-1 | TRBV7-9 | 14 | - | - | TGTGCCAGCAGCTTGGGGACGGGGAACACTGAAGCTTTCTTT | CASSLGTGNTEAFF
TRBJ1-4 | TRBV19 | 14 | TRBD1 | - | TGTGCCAGTCGGACCGGGACAGGGTTTGAAAAACTGTTTTTT | CASRTGTGFEKLFF
TRBJ2-7 | TRBV30 | 15 | TRBD1 | - | TGTGCCTGGAGTGAAGGACAGGGGTTACCCTACGAGCAGTACTTC | CAWSEGQGLPYEQYF
TRBJ1-2 | TRBV6-5 | 15 | - | - | TGTGCCAGCAGTTTACTTTACAGGGTTAAGGACGGCTACACCTTC | CASSLLYRVKDGYTF
TRBJ2-1 | TRBV7-2 | 15 | - | - | TGTGCCAGTTCCACCGGAGGGGTATCCTACAATGAGCAGTTCTTC | CASSTGGVSYNEQFF
TRBJ1-3 | TRBV7-8 | 16 | - | - | TGTGCCAGCAGCTTAGACGGGGCTTCGTCTGGAAACACCATATATTTT | CASSLDGASSGNTIYF
TRBJ1-4 | TRBV7-8 | 15 | - | - | TGTGCCAGCAGCCCTATGGGGGCTTTTAATGAAAAACTGTTTTTT | CASSPMGAFNEKLFF
TRBJ2-4 | TRBV29-1 | 13 | TRBD1 | - | TGCAGCGTCCGAGACAGGGGGCGAAACATTCAGTACTTC | CSVRDRGRNIQYF
TRBJ2-3 | TRBV29-1 | 13 | - | - | TGCAGCGCCGGAAGGGGGTCCACAGATACGCAGTATTTT | CSAGRGSTDTQYF
TRBJ2-3 | TRBV11-2 | 13 | - | - | TGTGCCAGCAACATAAACCTTAGGGATACGCAGTATTTT | CASNINLRDTQYF
TRBJ1-2 | TRBV6-1 | 13 | - | once | TGTGCCAGCAGTGCCGGGGCAGGTTATGGCTACACCTTC | CASSAGAGYGYTF
TRBJ2-7 | TRBV7-8 | 13 | - | - | TGTGCCAGCAGCTTATCAGACTCCTACGAGCAGTACTTC | CASSLSDSYEQYF
TRBJ1-6 | TRBV5-6 | 16 | TRBD1 | - | TGTGCCAGCAGCTTGCGACGGGACAGGGCTAATTCACCCCTCCACTTT | CASSLRRDRANSPLHF
TRBJ2-3 | TRBV7-6 | 12 | - | - | TGTGCCAGCAGCTTGGGGGCAGATACGCAGTATTTT | CASSLGADTQYF
TRBJ2-7 | TRBV28 | 12 | - | - | TGTGCCAGCAGTGTTGGAGGGGGCGAGCAGTACTTC | CASSVGGGEQYF
TRBJ1-3 | TRBV21-1 | 19 | - | - | TGTGCCAGCAGCCGGCGGGACAGGGAATTGATCCTCTCTGGAAACACCATATATTTT | CASSRRDRELILSGNTIYF
TRBJ2-2 | TRBV5-6 | 15 | - | - | TGTGCCAGCAGGCTTACAGGGACGAACACCGGGGAGCTGTTTTTT | CASRLTGTNTGELFF
TRBJ2-3 | TRBV28 | 12 | - | - | TGTGCCAGCAGTCTTATCGAACCACAGCAGTATTTT | CASSLIEPQQYF
TRBJ2-7 | TRBV28 | 16 | TRBD2 | - | TGTGCCAGCAGAACCGGGACTAGCGGTAAAAATTACGAGCAGTACTTC | CASRTGTSGKNYEQYF